The sequence of this T cell receptor (beta chain) was determined in a study of chemoradiotherapy in HPV16-positive cancers. This CDR3 comprises 11 residues. Germline-derived CDR1 and CDR2 are SGHVS and FNYEAQ. V was cut by 3 bases and J by 5 bases, with 2 bases left in between. The assay was immunoSEQ multiplex PCR, and TCRdb's table has in-frame clones only and misses some. The table lists some 5,000 clones, 75% to 95% of them singletons. This specimen consisted of tumor tissue, obtained from a patient who underwent chemoradiotherapy. J is TRBJ2-1 and V is TRBV7-6; D is unclear. This TCR derives from a human donor with HPV-associated anogenital cancer. In nucleotides, the CDR3 is TGTGCCAGCAGCTTCGACAATGAGCAGTTCTTC. Translating gives CASSFDNEQFF. The full variable domain, rest sourced from reference TRBV7-6 and TRBJ2-1, is GAGVSQSPRYKVTKRGQDVALRCDPISGHVSLYWYRQALGQGPEFLTYFNYEAQQDKSGLPNDRFSAERPEGSISTLTIQRTEQRDSAMYRCASSFDNEQFFGPGTRLTVL.